The sequence of this T cell receptor beta chain was determined in a study of cytomegalovirus exposure and HLA in healthy donors. Details on this clone: What it binds is unknown.

The donors were members of the validation cohort, which comprised about 120 subjects and was separate from the first cohort of 670 or so subjects. Trimming took 2 bases from V and 1 from J; bases not matched to a gene: 6. Germline values: CDR1 PRHDT, CDR2 FYEKMQ (reference sequence). The CDR3 length is 17 residues. This table comes from immunoSEQ multiplex PCR, and its TCRdb copy is limited to in-frame clones, with some not included. The table records around 250,000 clones, 85% to 90% of them present only once. General study results and limits: Investigators reported over 150 TCR beta chains as tied to cytomegalovirus. Clusters of TCRs from the first cohort tended to co-occur in the 90 to 150 validation repertoires (as a later analysis found).

The material sequenced was PBMCs. The rearrangement uses TRBV13 and TRBJ2-7, with 12 bases identical to TRBD2. This TCR was sampled from a woman under 30 in good health and CMV-seronegative. CDR3 in DNA: TGTGCCAGCAGCTTACGACTAGCGGGGGTCTCTTCCTACGAGCAGTACTTC. It yields the protein CASSLRLAGVSSYEQYF.